This T cell receptor (beta chain) was retrieved from a study of a mutant IDH1 vaccine in newly diagnosed glioma (dated by TCRdb to the early 2020s). Turning to the overall study: Eight vaccinations were administered to patients in weeks 1, 3, 5, 7, 11, 15, 19 and 23, corresponding to visits V03 through V10. Before enrollment, most patients had been given radiochemotherapy with temozolomide as standard therapy, while the rest had received either radiotherapy alone or temozolomide alone. For exploratory analyses, longitudinal TCRB deep sequencing was carried out in 25 treated patients wherever samples were available. Vaccination was initiated 4-6 weeks after radiotherapy alone, or concurrently with temozolomide cycles in the chemotherapy-containing groups. Peripheral blood was collected at six visits: V03 (baseline), V05, V07, V10, V12 and V13. Of the roughly 33 treated patients, roughly 60% were male and around 40% were female, and a mean age of roughly 40 years was recorded.

This specimen's time point label, per the study, means: week 5, during vaccination. Each vaccine dose, consisting of 300 ug of a 20-mer mutant IDH1 peptide in Montanide, was administered subcutaneously with topical imiquimod. All donors had newly diagnosed IDH1-mutant astrocytomas of WHO grade 3 or 4 that showed loss of nuclear ATRX. The samples were drawn from NOA16, a multicentre, single-arm, open-label phase I trial in Germany that tested a mutant IDH1 peptide vaccine in humans for the first time. Genomic DNA for TCRB sequencing was extracted from EDTA blood using the DNeasy Blood and Tissue Kit. As encoded in the germline V gene, CDR1 is MNHEY while CDR2 is SVGAGI. From the cysteine through the phenylalanine, the CDR3 covers 16 amino acids. Here the CDR3 DNA is all that survives: 48 bases in frame from base 1. V drops 2 bases and J drops 3 bases, leaving 16 bases in between. The library came from the immunoSEQ multiplex PCR assay. Following the manufacturer's protocol, the hsTCRB Kit was used to amplify rearranged TCR beta chain sequences. TCRB libraries were sequenced on an Illumina MiSeq. The authors' analysis ran thus. Demultiplexing, trimming and gene mapping were performed with the kit vendor's proprietary platform. What TCRdb holds here is the immuneACCESS table cut down to in-frame rearrangements. Part of the clones is not present; checked against another copy, under half of the missing clones reflect an unresolved V gene, and the others are unexplained. That table is the source of V, J and clone size, and D and trimming were worked out from the DNA. The sample includes roughly 50,000 clones, with 81% observed a single time. In total, the top ten clones hold about 3.3% of the sample.

The investigation overall reported the following: Pseudoprogression appeared unrelated to alterations in the top peripheral T cell clonotypes detected by TCRB sequencing. PBMC samples for TCRB deep sequencing were selected based on availability. Immune responses induced by the vaccine were seen in roughly 92% of patients across multiple MHC alleles. According to the authors, sample limitations meant that analyses of patient blood samples could not be reproduced.

Concerning this clone: The clone's antigen remains unknown. The input lacks base qualities; no much larger clone sits a single base away.

This receptor was identified in a man aged 25 to 40 with glioma. This receptor chain uses TRBV6-5 and TRBJ1-1; no confident D gene assignment can be made. Sample: PBMCs, taken from a glioma patient whose treatment included an IDH1 peptide vaccine. The CDR3 in this case is CASSYHGVGKDTEAFF. The DNA is TGTGCCAGCAGTTACCACGGGGTCGGGAAGGACACTGAAGCTTTCTTT.